This T cell receptor beta chain was observed in a study of shared clonotypes between healthy human individuals. The overall study: Researchers assigned three CD4 naive, three CD4 memory, two CD8 naive and one CD8 memory plate to each donor.

Measured with immunoSEQ multiplex PCR; TCRdb has only the in-frame clones, and not every one. The sample contains 2 million to 2.5 million clones, 85% to 95% of which appear only once. Germline values: CDR1 SGHTA, CDR2 FQGNSA. Trimming removed 5 bases from V and 3 bases from J; junction bases left unmatched: 11. This CDR3 has 16 residues. Sequencing was performed on naive CD4+ T cells from PBMCs. As to subset: CD45RA+ positively selected. The TCR sequence derives from a man aged 18-30 years in good health. Some clones in this sample may be carry-over from other donors' samples. The genes are TRBV7-2 and TRBJ2-7; the match to TRBD1 covers 9 bases. For the CDR3, the DNA is TGTGCCAGCAGCAACCGGGGGACAGGGACTCTCTACGAGCAGTACTTC. Its translation: CASSNRGTGTLYEQYF.